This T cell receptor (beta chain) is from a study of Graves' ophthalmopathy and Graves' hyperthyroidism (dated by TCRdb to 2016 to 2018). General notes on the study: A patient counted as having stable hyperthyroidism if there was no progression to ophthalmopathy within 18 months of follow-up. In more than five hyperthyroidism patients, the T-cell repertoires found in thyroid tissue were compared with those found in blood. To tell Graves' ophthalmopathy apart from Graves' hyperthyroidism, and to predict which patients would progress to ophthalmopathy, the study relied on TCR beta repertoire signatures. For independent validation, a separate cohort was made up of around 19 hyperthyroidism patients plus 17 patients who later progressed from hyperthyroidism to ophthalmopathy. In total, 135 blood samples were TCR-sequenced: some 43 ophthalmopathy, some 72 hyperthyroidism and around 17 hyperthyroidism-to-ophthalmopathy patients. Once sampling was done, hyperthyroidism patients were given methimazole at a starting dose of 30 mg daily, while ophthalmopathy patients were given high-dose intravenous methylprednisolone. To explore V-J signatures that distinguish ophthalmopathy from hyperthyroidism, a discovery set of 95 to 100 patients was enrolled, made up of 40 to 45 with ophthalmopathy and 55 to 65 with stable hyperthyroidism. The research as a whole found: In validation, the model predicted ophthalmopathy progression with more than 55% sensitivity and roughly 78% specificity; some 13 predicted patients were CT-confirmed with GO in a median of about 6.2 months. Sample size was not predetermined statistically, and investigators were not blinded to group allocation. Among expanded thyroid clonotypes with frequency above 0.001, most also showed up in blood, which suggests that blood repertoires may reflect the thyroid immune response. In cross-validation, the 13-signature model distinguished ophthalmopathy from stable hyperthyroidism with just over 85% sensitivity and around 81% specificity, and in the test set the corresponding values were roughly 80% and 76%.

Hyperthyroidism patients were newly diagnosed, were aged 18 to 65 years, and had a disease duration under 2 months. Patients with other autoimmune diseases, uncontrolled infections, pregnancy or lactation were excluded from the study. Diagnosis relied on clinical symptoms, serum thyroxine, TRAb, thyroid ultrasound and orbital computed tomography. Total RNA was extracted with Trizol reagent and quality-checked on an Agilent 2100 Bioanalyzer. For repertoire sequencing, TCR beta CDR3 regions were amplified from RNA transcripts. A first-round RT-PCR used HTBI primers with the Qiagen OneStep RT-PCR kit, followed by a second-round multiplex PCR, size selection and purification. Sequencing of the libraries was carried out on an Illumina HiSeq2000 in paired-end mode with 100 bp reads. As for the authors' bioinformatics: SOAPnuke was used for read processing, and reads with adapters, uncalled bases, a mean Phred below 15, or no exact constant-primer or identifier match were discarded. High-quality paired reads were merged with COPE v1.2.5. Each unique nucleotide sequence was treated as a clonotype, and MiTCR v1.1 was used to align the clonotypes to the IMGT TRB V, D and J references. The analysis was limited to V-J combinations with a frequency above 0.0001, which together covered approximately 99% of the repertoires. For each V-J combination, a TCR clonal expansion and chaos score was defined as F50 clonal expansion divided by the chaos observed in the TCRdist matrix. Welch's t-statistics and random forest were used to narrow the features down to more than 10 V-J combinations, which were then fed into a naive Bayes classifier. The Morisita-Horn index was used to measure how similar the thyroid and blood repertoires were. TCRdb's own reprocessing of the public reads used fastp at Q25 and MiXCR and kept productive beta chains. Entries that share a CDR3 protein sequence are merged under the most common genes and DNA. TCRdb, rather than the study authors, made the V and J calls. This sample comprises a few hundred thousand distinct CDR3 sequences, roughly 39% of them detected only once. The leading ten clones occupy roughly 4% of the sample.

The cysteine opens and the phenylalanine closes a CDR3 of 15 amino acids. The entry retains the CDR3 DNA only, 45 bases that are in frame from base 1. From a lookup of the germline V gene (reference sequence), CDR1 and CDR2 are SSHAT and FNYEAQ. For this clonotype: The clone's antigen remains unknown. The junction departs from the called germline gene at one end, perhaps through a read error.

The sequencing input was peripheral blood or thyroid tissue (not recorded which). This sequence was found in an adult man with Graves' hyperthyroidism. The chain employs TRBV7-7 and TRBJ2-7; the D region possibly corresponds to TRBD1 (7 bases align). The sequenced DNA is TGTGCTAGCAGCTTATCGCGGGACAGCTCCTACGAGCAGTACTTC. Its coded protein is CASSLSRDSSYEQYF.